Listed below are T cell receptor beta chains from one sample, sequenced in a study of control samples from healthy donors and cancer patients. Some clones are missing from TCRdb's copy, which holds only in-frame ones; the method was immunoSEQ multiplex PCR. Here the sample spans about 98,000 clones, 75% to 85% being singletons. Sequenced input: blood. The receptors come from a woman aged 30 to 39 in good health. The CDR3 runs from the conserved cysteine through the conserved F or W.

j_call v_call cdr3_aa
TRBJ1-1 TRBV15 CATSRDRGLMNTEAFF
TRBJ2-7 TRBV30 CAWSRGGPYEQYF
TRBJ2-2 TRBV15 CATSTNYPGELFF
TRBJ2-3 TRBV6-2/TRBV6-3 CASSYSGLADPFTDTQYF
TRBJ1-2 TRBV6-2/TRBV6-3 CASSYRDHPVHF
TRBJ2-5 TRBV9 CASSDGSGGSGETQYF
TRBJ2-2 TRBV9 CASSYTPSAGELFF
TRBJ1-1 TRBV10-3 CAISDDRGGTEAFF
TRBJ2-5 TRBV4-3 CASSQGGTQYF
TRBJ2-3 TRBV5-1 CASSLGATADTQYF
TRBJ1-4 TRBV30 CAWSPSRGYNEKLFF
TRBJ2-5 TRBV7-9 CASSISGFLETQYF
TRBJ2-1 TRBV30 CAWSVLGEQFF
TRBJ1-1 TRBV6-5 CASRDRGRAEAFF
TRBJ2-4 TRBV3-1/TRBV3-2 CASSKAAKNIQYF
TRBJ2-7 TRBV3-1/TRBV3-2 CASSRGHYSYEQYF
TRBJ2-1 TRBV6-5 CASSPGTSVYNEQFF
TRBJ2-3 TRBV9 CASSVAASGTDTQYF
TRBJ1-1 TRBV3-1/TRBV3-2 CASSPGGTEAFF
TRBJ1-5 TRBV5-6 CASSSDRGLLSNQPQHF
TRBJ1-2 TRBV12-3/TRBV12-4 CARMGRRIYGYTF
TRBJ2-7 TRBV6-5 CASSRGVEADEQYF
TRBJ1-1 TRBV5-1 CASNEEGLGEAFF
TRBJ2-2 TRBV30 CAWSVGNRGDTGELFF
TRBJ1-2 TRBV5-1 CASSADNYGYTF
TRBJ2-5 TRBV4-1 CASSQEGVREGETQYF